A selection of T cell receptor beta chains follows, all from one sample in a study of tumor-infiltrating lymphocytes in localized non-small cell lung cancer. This table comes from immunoSEQ multiplex PCR, and its TCRdb copy is limited to in-frame clones, with some not included. The sample carries some 22,000 clones, 69% recorded once. The specimen was lung tumor tissue. These receptors were taken from a human donor with non-small cell lung cancer. CDR3s include the opening cysteine and the closing phenylalanine or tryptophan. The D gene is left open where the match is weak. Only part of the rows carry a size: once, few, many, or a class if the clone is expanded.

v_call	cdr3_length	j_call	d_call	clone_size	cdr3_nt	cdr3_aa
TRBV7-2	14	TRBJ2-7	-	-	TGTGCCAGCAGCCCCCGGACGGTCTCCTACGAGCAGTACTTC	CASSPRTVSYEQYF
TRBV7-9	16	TRBJ2-7	TRBD2	-	TGTGCCAGCAGCTTAAAAGGCGGCGGGAGCCTCTACGAGCAGTACTTC	CASSLKGGGSLYEQYF
TRBV7-6	14	TRBJ1-4	-	-	TGTGCCAGCAGCTGGGGGAGGGGGAATGAAAAACTGTTTTTT	CASSWGRGNEKLFF
TRBV6-5	14	TRBJ1-1	TRBD1	-	TGTGCCAGCAGTTACCGGCAGGGGGACACTGAAGCTTTCTTT	CASSYRQGDTEAFF
TRBV6-1	15	TRBJ2-4	-	-	TGTGCCAGCACCGTGGCAGGCAAGGGGGGGAACATTCAGTACTTC	CASTVAGKGGNIQYF
TRBV10-3	13	TRBJ2-7	TRBD2	few	TGTGCCACCGGAGTAGCGGGATTGTACGAGCAGTACTTC	CATGVAGLYEQYF
TRBV6-1	13	TRBJ1-2	-	once	TGTGCCAGCAGTTTAGAATTTAACTATGGCTACACCTTC	CASSLEFNYGYTF
TRBV14	14	TRBJ1-1	-	-	TGTGCCAGCAGCCATGGAGGCCTGAACACTGAAGCTTTCTTT	CASSHGGLNTEAFF
TRBV2	15	TRBJ1-5	-	-	TGTGCCAGCTCGGGAGAGCAAGGGGCGAGACAGCCCCAGCATTTT	CASSGEQGARQPQHF
TRBV28	15	TRBJ2-7	TRBD2	medium-sized	TGTGCCAGCACCCAGTCCGGGACTAGCAGTCTTGGGGAGTACTTC	CASTQSGTSSLGEYF
TRBV5-6	14	TRBJ1-3	-	-	TGTGCCAGCAGCTTGGTAGGGGCTGGAAACACCATATATTTT	CASSLVGAGNTIYF
TRBV28	18	TRBJ2-2	TRBD2	many	TGTGCCAGCAGCACGTCGGGACTAGCGGGAGGGGGGACCGGGGAGCTGTTTTTT	CASSTSGLAGGGTGELFF
TRBV18	15	TRBJ2-1	-	-	TGTGCCAGCTCACAAGTGAGGACCTCCTACAATGAGCAGTTCTTC	CASSQVRTSYNEQFF
TRBV15	15	TRBJ2-5	TRBD2	-	TGTGCCACCAGCAGAGATTACGGGGGGTGGGAGACCCAGTACTTC	CATSRDYGGWETQYF
TRBV7-2	14	TRBJ2-1	-	-	TGTGCCAGCAGCTTTCCGGGACATTACAATGAGCAGTTCTTC	CASSFPGHYNEQFF
TRBV7-2	15	TRBJ1-1	-	once	TGTGCCAGCAGCGTCCTATACCCAAGAACAACTGAAGCTTTCTTT	CASSVLYPRTTEAFF
TRBV5-6	15	TRBJ2-7	-	-	TGTGCCAGCAGTCTCGAGGGGGGCGGTGACCACGAGCAGTACTTC	CASSLEGGGDHEQYF
TRBV28	12	TRBJ1-1	-	-	TGTGCCAGCAAAGGCCCCTGGGGTGAAGCTTTCTTT	CASKGPWGEAFF
TRBV6-5	15	TRBJ2-3	TRBD2	-	TGTGCCAGCACCCAAGCGGGAGGTGGCACAGATACGCAGTATTTT	CASTQAGGGTDTQYF
TRBV5-4	16	TRBJ1-4	-	-	TGTGCCAGCAGCTTGCGGGGGCTTGGGTCTAATGAAAAACTGTTTTTT	CASSLRGLGSNEKLFF
TRBV6-5	15	TRBJ2-1	-	-	TGTGCCAGCAGCGCCGGGGAGGACGGCTACAATGAGCAGTTCTTC	CASSAGEDGYNEQFF
TRBV4-3	13	TRBJ2-4	-	-	TGCGCCAGCAGCCAAGAGGGCCCGGGCATTCAGTACTTC	CASSQEGPGIQYF
TRBV28	17	TRBJ2-6	-	-	TGTGCCAGCAGTTTACCCCAGGGAAGCTCTGGGGCCAACGTCCTGACTTTC	CASSLPQGSSGANVLTF
TRBV18	15	TRBJ2-3	-	few	TGTGCCAGCTCACCAGGAGCCGGTGAGTCAGATACGCAGTATTTT	CASSPGAGESDTQYF
TRBV19	17	TRBJ2-1	-	-	TGTGCCAGTAGTATAGTTAAGGGTCGGGGAGCGGGCAATGAGCAGTTCTTC	CASSIVKGRGAGNEQFF
TRBV6-4	15	TRBJ2-1	-	-	TGTGCCAGCAGTCCCCAAGGGCAGTCCTACAATGAGCAGTTCTTC	CASSPQGQSYNEQFF
TRBV29-1	12	TRBJ1-1	-	few	TGCAGCGTGAGGGCGGTTGACAGGGAAGCTTTCTTT	CSVRAVDREAFF
TRBV5-1	23	TRBJ2-2	TRBD1	-	TGCGCCAGCACGCCACAAATTATTGGACAGGGGTCAGCGGGAACGTACCGTACCGGGGAGCTGTTTTTT	CASTPQIIGQGSAGTYRTGELFF
TRBV7-6	14	TRBJ1-3	-	-	TGTGCCAGCAGCCCATCCCGCTCTGGAAACACCATATATTTT	CASSPSRSGNTIYF
TRBV5-6	16	TRBJ2-2	TRBD2	-	TGTGCCAGCAGCCGACTTGGGGGGGTCGAGACCGGGGAGCTGTTTTTT	CASSRLGGVETGELFF
TRBV28	15	TRBJ1-1	TRBD1	few	TGTGCCAGCAGACCCGGGACAGGGGCGAACACTGAAGCTTTCTTT	CASRPGTGANTEAFF
TRBV5-4	17	TRBJ2-6	-	-	TGTGCCAGCAGCCCGGACGGAGGAGGCTCTGGGGCCAACGTCCTGACTTTC	CASSPDGGGSGANVLTF
TRBV18	14	TRBJ2-2	TRBD1	-	TGTGCCAGCTCACCCAGGGACAGCACCGGGGAGCTGTTTTTT	CASSPRDSTGELFF
TRBV5-8	17	TRBJ1-1	-	-	TGTGCCAGCAGCCTGTATATAAGGGAAATAAAGAACACTGAAGCTTTCTTT	CASSLYIREIKNTEAFF
TRBV11-2	15	TRBJ2-7	TRBD1	-	TGTGCCAGCAGCTTCCGGACAGGGTTAGCCTACGAGCAGTACTTC	CASSFRTGLAYEQYF
TRBV15	14	TRBJ1-1	-	-	TGTGCCACCAGCAGAGCGGGGGGTAACGCTGAAGCTTTCTTT	CATSRAGGNAEAFF